This T cell receptor (beta chain) was recovered during a study of control samples from healthy donors and cancer patients. After removal of 2 bases from V and 3 bases from J, the junction contained 4 bases not matched to a gene. The CDR3 is 15 residues long. Germline loops: CDR1 MNHEY, CDR2 SMNVEV (reference sequence). This clone has only one observation. Generated by immunoSEQ multiplex PCR, the TCRdb table keeps only in-frame clones and is missing some. The table has under 95,000 clones, approximately 91% seen once. This receptor was identified in a woman aged 25 to 39 in good health. V usage is TRBV27 and J usage is TRBJ2-7; the match to TRBD2 covers 10 bases. Sequencing was done on a sample of blood. CDR3 loop: CASSLHGTSDYEQYF. The CDR3 DNA sequence: TGTGCCAGCAGTTTACACGGGACTAGCGACTACGAGCAGTACTTC.